This T cell receptor beta chain was identified during a study of T cells after yellow fever vaccination. Study-level results: Among primary-vaccination clones, most reappeared after the booster, at roughly 96% for CD4 and around 90% for CD8.

Trimming took 3 bases from V and 5 from J, leaving 7 bases between them. The CDR3 has 12 residues. CDR1 is MDHEN, CDR2 SYDVKM, per germline. Of note for this clonotype: Its cognate antigen is unknown.

A 5'RACE template-switching step, the method used to make TCR cDNA, added a universal primer site and UMIs. Using its own MiXCR run on the 5' RACE reads, TCRdb lists one record per CDR3 protein. The table lists under 250,000 distinct CDR3 sequences, about 7.1% of them singletons. The chain links TRBV28 to TRBJ2-5; D may be TRBD1 (5 bases). The origin of this receptor is a young man who received the YFV17D yellow fever vaccine. This material consisted of CD4+ T cells sorted from PBMCs, taken 15 days after the yellow fever booster vaccination. The CDR3 region has the DNA TGTGCCAGCAGTTTCAAGGGGGAGACCCAGTACTTC. Its protein is CASSFKGETQYF.